This TCR beta chain was obtained from a study of CD8 T cells in Susac syndrome. Study-wide points: That the number of individuals in its TCR sequencing and HLA analysis was relatively small was acknowledged by the study.

Regarding this clonotype: Its antigen is unidentified.

The authors carried out high-throughput sequencing of TCR beta. They applied it to CD8+ and CD4+ T cells obtained from blood. The Susac syndrome patients fit the recently defined diagnostic criteria for definite or probable disease. Trimming cost V 3 bases and J 1 base; bases outside gene matches: 3. Germline V gene data show CDR1 as GTSNPN and CDR2 as SVGIG (reference sequence). CDR3 length equals 14 residues. Random hexamers primed reverse transcription of about 0.5 to 1 ug RNA. The CDR3 of TCR beta was amplified by immunoSEQ multiplex PCR across 54 Vbeta and 13 Jbeta. TCRdb itself ran the immunoSEQ multiplex PCR reads through MiXCR, one entry per CDR3 protein. Of about 190,000 distinct CDR3 sequences in the sample, approximately 94% are singletons; the top ten hold around 0.092%.

The TCR sequence derives from a human donor with Susac syndrome. The rearrangement joins TRBV30 to TRBJ1-1; 9 nucleotides match TRBD1. Material for sequencing was CD4+ T cells from PBMCs. The CDR3: CAWRNRGRNTEAFF. The CDR3, as DNA: TGTGCCTGGAGGAACAGGGGGCGGAACACTGAAGCTTTCTTT.